This record covers a single T cell receptor (beta chain). Germline CDR1 reads MNHEY; CDR2 reads SVGAGI. The length of the CDR3 is 15 residues. V gave up 4 bases and J gave up 6 bases; unmatched junction bases: 9. The record originates from a study of T cell responses to AZD1222 COVID-19 vaccine. About the research overall: Both about-4-week and about-12-week second-dose recipients were combined.

Produced via immunoSEQ multiplex PCR; TCRdb's table is partial and in-frame only. The sample lists some 120,000 clones; 75% to 95% were seen once. The clonotype was recovered from an adult in good health. The source was peripheral blood, collected on day 0 of AZD1222 vaccination. The chain uses TRBV6-5 and TRBJ2-1, with TRBD2 identical over 7 bases. Here the CDR3 reads CASSSGLVRTNEQFF. The CDR3 nucleotides are TGTGCCAGCAGTTCCGGACTAGTTAGGACCAATGAGCAGTTCTTC.